The present TCR beta chain was sequenced within a study of T-cell memory formation after mild COVID-19. Study-wide results and limits: Chiefly within CM and EM were the contracting CD4+ clones; CD8+ ones were within EMRA.

In TCRdb, the 5' RACE reads were re-called with MiXCR into one record per CDR3 protein. The sample gives some 340,000 distinct CDR3 sequences, under 15% of which show up once; about 22% is in the top ten. The sample holds a few counts of this clonotype. Its antigen is still unknown. The sequence came from a man aged 18 to 29 who had mild COVID-19 (a few samples of this study predate the infection). Cell type and time point are not known. The sequenced sample consisted of PBMCs or a T cell subset sorted from them (not recorded which).

CDR3 nucleotides: TGTGCCAGCAGTTACTCCCGGACTATTGGGAACTACGAGCAGTACGTC. Translation: CASSYSRTIGNYEQYV. The chain joins TRBV6-2 or TRBV6-3 to TRBJ2-7; tentative D call: TRBD2 (6 bases). V was shortened by 0 bases and J by 3 bases, with 15 bases between the two germline ends. The CDR3 covers 16 residues. Germline V gene sequence: CDR1 MNHEY, CDR2 SVGEGT.